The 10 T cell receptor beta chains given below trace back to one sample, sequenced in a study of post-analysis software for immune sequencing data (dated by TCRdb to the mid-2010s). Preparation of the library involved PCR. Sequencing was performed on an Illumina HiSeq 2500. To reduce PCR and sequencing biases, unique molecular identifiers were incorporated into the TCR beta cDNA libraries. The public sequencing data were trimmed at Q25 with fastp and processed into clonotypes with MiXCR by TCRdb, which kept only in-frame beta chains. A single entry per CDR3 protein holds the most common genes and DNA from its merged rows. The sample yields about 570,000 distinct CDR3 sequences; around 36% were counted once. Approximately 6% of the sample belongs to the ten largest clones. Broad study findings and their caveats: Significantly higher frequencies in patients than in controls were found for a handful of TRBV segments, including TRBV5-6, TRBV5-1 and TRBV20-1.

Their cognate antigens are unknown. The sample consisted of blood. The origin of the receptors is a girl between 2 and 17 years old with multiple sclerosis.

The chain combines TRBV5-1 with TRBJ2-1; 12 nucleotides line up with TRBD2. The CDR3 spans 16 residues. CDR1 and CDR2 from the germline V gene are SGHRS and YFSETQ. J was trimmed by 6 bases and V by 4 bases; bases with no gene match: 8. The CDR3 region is CASSRMTSGGLNEQFF. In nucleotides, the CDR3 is TGCGCCAGCAGCCGAATGACTAGCGGGGGCCTCAATGAGCAGTTCTTC.

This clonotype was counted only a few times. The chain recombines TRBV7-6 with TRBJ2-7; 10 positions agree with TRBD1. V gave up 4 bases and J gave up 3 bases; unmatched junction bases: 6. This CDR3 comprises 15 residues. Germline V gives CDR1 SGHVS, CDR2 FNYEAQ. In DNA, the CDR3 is TGTGCCAGCAGCTCAAAGACAGGGGGCGACTACGAGCAGTACTTC. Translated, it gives CASSSKTGGDYEQYF.

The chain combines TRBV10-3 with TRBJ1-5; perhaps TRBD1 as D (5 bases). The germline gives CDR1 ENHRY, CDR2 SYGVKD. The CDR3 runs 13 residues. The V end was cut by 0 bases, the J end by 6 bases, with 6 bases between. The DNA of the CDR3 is TGTGCCATCAGTGAGTCCCAGGGTCAGCCCCAGCATTTT. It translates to CAISESQGQPQHF.

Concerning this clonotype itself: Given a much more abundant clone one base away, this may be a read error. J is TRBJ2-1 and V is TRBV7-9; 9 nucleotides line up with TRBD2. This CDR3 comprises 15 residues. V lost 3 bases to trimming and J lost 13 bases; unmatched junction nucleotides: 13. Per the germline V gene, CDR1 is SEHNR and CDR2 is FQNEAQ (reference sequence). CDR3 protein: CASSLIERGARIQFF. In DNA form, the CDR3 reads TGTGCCAGCAGCTTGATCGAGCGGGGGGCCCGGATACAGTTCTTC.

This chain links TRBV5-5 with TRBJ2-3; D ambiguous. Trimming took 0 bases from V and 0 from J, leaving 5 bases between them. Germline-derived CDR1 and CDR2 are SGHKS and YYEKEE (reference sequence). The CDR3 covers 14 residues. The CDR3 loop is CASSLAPSTDTQYF. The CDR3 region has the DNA TGTGCCAGCAGCTTGGCCCCTAGCACAGATACGCAGTATTTT.

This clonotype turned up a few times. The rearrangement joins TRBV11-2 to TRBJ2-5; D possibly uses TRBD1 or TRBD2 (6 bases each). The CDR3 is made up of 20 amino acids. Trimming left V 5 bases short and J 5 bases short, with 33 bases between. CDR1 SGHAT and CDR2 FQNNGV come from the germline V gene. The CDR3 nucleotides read TGTGCCAGCAGCCAGCATCGCATTCCTAGCCCACGAGGGGGGCCTGAGACCCAGTACTTC. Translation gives CASSQHRIPSPRGGPETQYF.

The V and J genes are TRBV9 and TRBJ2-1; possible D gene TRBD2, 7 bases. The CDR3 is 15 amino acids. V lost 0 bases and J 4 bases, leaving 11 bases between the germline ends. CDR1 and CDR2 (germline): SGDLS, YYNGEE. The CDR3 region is CASSVEGGGYNEQFF. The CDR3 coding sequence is TGTGCCAGCAGCGTAGAAGGGGGGGGGTACAATGAGCAGTTCTTC.

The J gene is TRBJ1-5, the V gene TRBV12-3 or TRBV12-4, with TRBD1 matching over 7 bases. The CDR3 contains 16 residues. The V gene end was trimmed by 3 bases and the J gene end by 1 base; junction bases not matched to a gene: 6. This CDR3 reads CASSFIRGQSNQPQHF. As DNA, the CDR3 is TGTGCCAGCAGTTTTATTAGGGGGCAAAGCAATCAGCCCCAGCATTTT.

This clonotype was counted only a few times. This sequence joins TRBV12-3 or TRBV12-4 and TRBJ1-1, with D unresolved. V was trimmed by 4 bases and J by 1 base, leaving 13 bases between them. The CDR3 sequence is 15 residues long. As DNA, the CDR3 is TGTGCCAGCAGTTCGCAGTCGAGAGAGAACACTGAAGCTTTCTTT. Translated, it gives CASSSQSRENTEAFF.

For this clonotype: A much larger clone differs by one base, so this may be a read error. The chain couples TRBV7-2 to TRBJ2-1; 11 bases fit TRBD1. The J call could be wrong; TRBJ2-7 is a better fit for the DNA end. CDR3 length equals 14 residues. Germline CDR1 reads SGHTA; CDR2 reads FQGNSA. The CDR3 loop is CASKPGQGVNEQYF. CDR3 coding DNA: TGTGCCAGCAAACCGGGACAGGGGGTCAATGAGCAGTACTTC.